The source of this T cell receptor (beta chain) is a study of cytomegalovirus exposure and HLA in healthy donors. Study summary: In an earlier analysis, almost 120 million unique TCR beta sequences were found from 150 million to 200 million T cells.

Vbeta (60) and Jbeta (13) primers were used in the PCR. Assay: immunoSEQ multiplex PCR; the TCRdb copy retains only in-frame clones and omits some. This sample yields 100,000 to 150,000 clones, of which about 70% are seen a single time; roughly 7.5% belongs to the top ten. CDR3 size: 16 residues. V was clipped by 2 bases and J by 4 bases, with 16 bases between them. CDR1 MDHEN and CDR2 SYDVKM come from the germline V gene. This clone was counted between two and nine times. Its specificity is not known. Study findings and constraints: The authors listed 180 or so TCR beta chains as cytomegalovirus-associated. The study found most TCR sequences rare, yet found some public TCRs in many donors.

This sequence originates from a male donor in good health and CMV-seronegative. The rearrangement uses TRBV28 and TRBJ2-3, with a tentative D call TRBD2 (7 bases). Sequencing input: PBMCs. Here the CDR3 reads CASSLTVGGGADTQYF. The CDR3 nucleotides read TGTGCCAGCAGTTTAACTGTAGGGGGGGGCGCAGATACGCAGTATTTT.